What follows is one TCR beta chain and its context. The antigen is undetermined. Whole blood was used without fractionation, so all unsorted peripheral T cells were included. RNA came from more than 2 ml of peripheral blood. These data belong to a study of HIV-infected patients and healthy controls. Study-level results: Diversity differences between study cohorts were not due to their slight age and sex differences. Healthy controls carried many MAIT alpha-chain CDR3s, while HIV+ repertoires had few.

cDNA was made from roughly 470 ng RNA using alpha and beta constant primers. Separate chain-specific third strand synthesis with multiplexing indices produced the alpha and beta libraries. A 5' RACE adapter with a random hexamer and the SP2 primer site was joined to cDNA. TCRdb fed the 5' RACE reads into MiXCR, producing one record per CDR3 protein. The repertoire holds roughly 18,000 distinct CDR3 sequences, with 12% as singletons. Source material: blood. The sequence came from an adult in good health.

This chain's CDR3 is CASSRPTQGSDYGYTF. CDR3 nucleotides: TGTGCCAGCAGTCGCCCTACACAGGGAAGCGACTATGGCTACACCTTC. The rearrangement links TRBV6-5 to TRBJ1-2; tentatively, D is TRBD1 (6 bases). This CDR3 comprises 16 residues. CDR1 and CDR2 from the germline V gene are MNHEY and SVGAGI. Trimming removed 5 bases at V and 3 bases at J, with 19 bases between.